Following are 15 T cell receptor beta chains from one sample sequenced in a study of molecular identifiers for immune sequencing clone quantification. A single record per CDR3 protein comes from TCRdb applying MiXCR to the PCR reads. The sample shows about 320,000 distinct CDR3 sequences, roughly a quarter of them seen only once. The sequenced material came from naive CD8+ T cells from blood, with Jurkat cell RNA spiked in. Stated subset: FACS-sorted CD8+CD4-CCR7+CD45RA+ naive T cells. The receptors here all came from a human donor in good health. Some libraries in this study had Jurkat cell RNA spiked in.

This clonotype was counted between two and nine times. V gene TRBV28 combines with J gene TRBJ2-7; no clear D. The V end lost 5 bases, the J end lost 0 bases, and 17 bases lay between the germline ends. The CDR3 spans 16 residues. Germline values: CDR1 MDHEN, CDR2 SYDVKM. The CDR3 protein is CASSAVGAPSSYEQYF. The CDR3 nucleotides are TGTGCCAGCAGTGCGGTCGGAGCGCCCTCCTCCTACGAGCAGTACTTC.

As concerns this clonotype: A much larger clone is a single base away; this may be a read error. The chain carries TRBV12-3 or TRBV12-4 and TRBJ2-3; D is unclear. The CDR3 length is 15 residues. Trimming stripped 6 bases from V and 1 base from J, with 14 bases between. CDR3 DNA sequence: TGTGCCAGCAGCCACGGCTTCGTCGGCACAGATACGCAGTATTTT. Translated, it gives CASSHGFVGTDTQYF.

Notes on this clonotype: Given a much more abundant clone one base away, this may be a read error. The V call is TRBV11-2, the J call TRBJ1-4; 8 positions agree with TRBD1. The germline V gene encodes CDR1 SGHAT and CDR2 FQNNGV. This CDR3 region has 15 residues. CDR3 sequence: CARSHWGQVFEKLFF. The CDR3 DNA sequence: TGTGCCCGCAGCCATTGGGGACAGGTCTTTGAAAAACTGTTTTTT.

To note about this clonotype: The junction does not match germline at one end; this may be a read error. The chain recombines TRBV12-3 or TRBV12-4 with TRBJ2-7, with D possibly matching TRBD1 (5 bases). This CDR3 is built from 13 residues. The CDR3 reads CASSPLHDSEQCF. DNA for the CDR3: TGTGCCAGCAGTCCGCTCCATGACAGCGAGCAGTGCTTC.

Worth noting for this clonotype: It is likely a read error, because the conserved phenylalanine at the end of the CDR3 is missing. This sequence joins TRBV4-3 and TRBJ2-3, with TRBD1 as a possible D gene (6 bases). The germline V gene has CDR1 LGHNA and CDR2 YSLEER. With 0 bases removed from V and 5 bases from J, the gap between germline ends came to 21 bases. The CDR3 loop spans 18 amino acids. The CDR3: CASSQDFVRSSRGDTQYL. CDR3 nucleotides: TGCGCCAGCAGCCAAGATTTCGTACGCAGCAGCAGGGGAGATACGCAGTATTTA.

The rearrangement uses TRBV7-9 and TRBJ2-7, with D unclear. The CDR3 covers 14 residues. The V end lost 4 bases, the J end lost 4 bases, and 14 bases lay between the germline ends. Germline values: CDR1 SEHNR, CDR2 FQNEAQ (reference sequence). The CDR3 DNA reads TGTGCCAGCAGCTCAGTTATCACCCCTTACGAGCAGTACTTC. Amino acids: CASSSVITPYEQYF. Filled out from reference TRBV7-9 and TRBJ2-7, the complete variable domain reads DTGVSQNPRHKITKRGQNVTFRCDPISEHNRLYWYRQTLGQGPEFLTYFQNEAQLEKSRLLSDRFSAERPKGSFSTLEIQRTEQGDSAMYLCASSSVITPYEQYFGPGTRLTVT.

This clonotype was recorded a few times. This chain links TRBV6-1 with TRBJ1-5, with TRBD1 identical over 8 bases. Per germline, CDR1 MNHNS and CDR2 SASEGT. J lost 0 bases, V lost 7 bases, and 8 bases had no gene match. This CDR3 is built from 16 residues. Here the CDR3 reads CASTPDRAYSNQPQHF. The CDR3 DNA is TGTGCCAGCACCCCGGACAGGGCTTATAGCAATCAGCCCCAGCATTTT.

V and J are TRBV27 and TRBJ2-5, with D hard to call. Germline assignment: CDR1 MNHEY and CDR2 SMNVEV (reference sequence). The CDR3 spans 14 residues. Deletions cut 2 bases from V and 3 bases from J, with 10 bases between. The CDR3 DNA reads TGTGCCAGCAGTTTAAATAATCTTGAAGAGACCCAGTACTTC. Residues: CASSLNNLEETQYF.

This clonotype was seen at least ten times. CDR3 loop: CASSLVVSGTEAFF. The CDR3 bases are TGTGCCAGCAGCTTAGTGGTTTCGGGCACTGAAGCTTTCTTT. The genes are TRBV7-2 and TRBJ1-1; D not resolved. Germline V CDR1 and CDR2: SGHTA, FQGNSA. The CDR3 length is 14 residues. Trimming took off 1 base at V and 4 bases at J, with 10 bases between the two ends.

The rearrangement joins TRBV13 to TRBJ1-2; D is perhaps TRBD1 (5 bases). V was trimmed by 5 bases and J by 4 bases, leaving 20 bases between them. This CDR3 has 16 residues. Germline CDR1 is PRHDT and CDR2 is FYEKMQ (reference sequence). Here the CDR3 reads CASSPRRLGLAYGYTF. The CDR3, as DNA: TGTGCCAGCAGCCCAAGAAGGCTGGGACTTGCCTATGGCTACACCTTC.

This clonotype was detected ten times or more. The chain combines TRBV6-1 with TRBJ2-5, with D hard to call. With 7 bases removed from V and 2 bases from J, the gap between germline ends came to 8 bases. Germline-derived CDR1 and CDR2 are MNHNS and SASEGT. The CDR3 runs 12 residues. The CDR3 reads CASTTFQETQYF. In DNA form, the CDR3 reads TGTGCCAGCACCACGTTTCAAGAGACCCAGTACTTC.

J is TRBJ2-3 and V is TRBV6-5, with TRBD1 matching 7 bases. Per germline, CDR1 MNHEY and CDR2 SVGAGI. The V segment lost 7 bases and the J segment 2 bases; nucleotides outside the gene matches: 3. CDR3 length: 13 amino acids. The CDR3 protein is CASKDRYTDTQYF. The CDR3 nucleotides read TGTGCCAGCAAGGACAGGTACACAGATACGCAGTATTTT.

The chain is built from TRBV4-3 and TRBJ2-1; D gene unclear. CDR1 and CDR2 (germline): LGHNA, YSLEER. Trimming took off 0 bases at V and 2 bases at J, with 14 bases between the two ends. CDR3 length: 17 amino acids. The CDR3 DNA follows: TGCGCCAGCAGCCAAGATGGAGCAGGTGTCCCCTACAATGAGCAGTTCTTC. It yields the protein CASSQDGAGVPYNEQFF.

This clonotype was seen a few times. The rearrangement links TRBV19 to TRBJ2-3; 7 positions match TRBD2. The junction had 9 bases not matched to a gene; V was cut back by 5 bases and J by 1 base. The CDR3 sequence is 16 residues long. CDR1 and CDR2 from the germline V gene are LNHDA and SQIVND (reference sequence). Here the CDR3 reads CASSPLGGRGTDTQYF. CDR3 DNA: TGTGCCAGTAGTCCCCTCGGGGGGAGGGGCACAGATACGCAGTATTTT.

In its sample, this clonotype was seen many times. This chain uses TRBV15 with TRBJ1-5, with D uncertain. V lost 0 bases and J lost 5, with 11 bases in between. The CDR3 loop spans 15 amino acids. The germline V gene has CDR1 LNHNV and CDR2 YYDKDF (reference sequence). Here the CDR3 reads CATSRDARLHQPQHF. Written as DNA, the CDR3 is TGTGCCACCAGCAGAGATGCACGGCTTCATCAGCCCCAGCATTTT.